Only a few counts were recorded for the clone carrying this T cell receptor beta chain. In the original workflow: From reference gene primer amplification, estimates of nucleated cell counts were derived. Generated by immunoSEQ multiplex PCR, the TCRdb table keeps only in-frame clones and is missing some. Clone size and the V and J calls come from that table; the DNA yielded D and trimming. The sample shows around 65,000 clones, around 80% of them seen only once. The germline CDR1 and CDR2 sequences are SEHNR and FQNEAQ (reference sequence). Trimming took off 4 bases at V and 0 bases at J, with 10 bases between the two ends. The CDR3 has 14 amino acids. The data derive from a study of blood T cell repertoires in COVID-19. Background on the study: Collection of acute and convalescent COVID-19 samples took place in the United States, Italy and Spain. PBMCs, B-cell-depleted T cells, or T cells were the source of the cDNA or gDNA that made up the material.

The chain recombines TRBV7-9 with TRBJ2-7; TRBD1 might be the D (6 bases). This TCR was sampled from a woman aged 80 or over with active or convalescent COVID-19. The sequenced sample was peripheral blood. CDR3 region: CASSSADSSYEQYF. CDR3 coding DNA: TGTGCCAGCAGCTCGGCGGACAGCTCCTACGAGCAGTACTTC.